The clone carrying this TCR beta chain came up once. The table came from immunoSEQ multiplex PCR; TCRdb's copy has only in-frame clones and leaves some out. The repertoire includes roughly 140,000 clones, approximately 87% of them detected once, and about 4.1% sits in the top ten. The data derive from a study of blood T cell repertoires in COVID-19. Study overall: From T cells, B-cell-depleted T cells, or PBMCs came the material, which was cDNA or gDNA.

The CDR3 is 15 amino acids. Germline CDR1 and CDR2: LGHNT and FRNRAP. Losses at the gene ends were 2 bases for V and 5 bases for J; bases not matched to a gene: 6. The V gene is TRBV12-5, the J gene TRBJ2-1, with TRBD2 identical over 7 bases. This sequence was found in a woman aged 40 to 49 with acute or convalescent COVID-19. Sample: peripheral blood. CDR3 residues: CASGLPSGTNNEQFF. The CDR3 nucleotides read TGTGCTAGTGGTTTGCCCAGCGGGACCAACAATGAGCAGTTCTTC.